This T cell receptor (beta chain) comes out of a study of CD4+ T cells in melanoma. Germline V CDR1 and CDR2: SGHAT, FQNNGV. This CDR3 region has 15 residues. Unmatched junction bases numbered 7, after V lost 5 bases and J lost 7 bases. Clones were read by immunoSEQ multiplex PCR, and TCRdb kept only the in-frame ones, dropping some. The sample lists around 100,000 clones; 92% were seen once. On this clone itself: Its antigen is currently unknown.

Study-wide results and caveats: Reportedly, melanoma neoantigen-specific CD4+ T cells showed varied differentiation states. A reported correlation linked neoantigen-specific CD4+ T cells to CD8+, macrophage and B cell function.

The chain has TRBV11-2 and TRBJ1-6; 8 bases are a match to TRBD1. The sample taken for sequencing was peripheral blood. The sequence was obtained from a human donor with melanoma. The DNA of the CDR3 is TGTGCCAGCAGCGTCCGGACAGGGCAAAATTCACCCCTCCACTTT. Protein: CASSVRTGQNSPLHF.